These 9 T cell receptor beta chains originate from one sample sequenced in a study of blood T cell repertoires in COVID-19. TCRdb keeps only in-frame clones here, not all; method: immunoSEQ multiplex PCR. Here the sample spans roughly 100,000 clones, roughly 71% being singletons. The sample was peripheral blood. These receptors were obtained from an older man with acute or convalescent COVID-19.

This chain links TRBV5-4 with TRBJ2-7, with D perhaps matching TRBD2 (5 bases). The V gene lost 0 bases and the J gene lost 4 bases, with 8 bases spanning the gap. Germline values: CDR1 SGHNT, CDR2 YYREEE (reference sequence). The CDR3 extends over 13 amino acids. The CDR3: CASSLGGEYEQYF. The CDR3 DNA is TGTGCCAGCAGCTTGGGTGGGGAGTACGAGCAGTACTTC.

This clone was recorded a few times. The chain uses TRBV10-3 and TRBJ1-6; no firm D call. Germline V gives CDR1 ENHRY, CDR2 SYGVKD. The CDR3 runs to 13 residues. V was shortened by 3 bases and J by 9 bases, with 9 bases between the two germline ends. The CDR3 DNA reads as TGTGCCATCAGTGAACAGATAGGTTCACCCCTCCACTTT. Translation: CAISEQIGSPLHF.

The V call is TRBV23-1, the J call TRBJ2-7; tentative D call: TRBD2 (6 bases). TRBV23-1 is identified as an open reading frame with a role that is uncertain. V was shortened by 4 bases and J by 6 bases, with 13 bases between the two germline ends. This CDR3 has 13 amino acids. Here the CDR3 reads CASSPMEEGEQYF. The CDR3 coding sequence is TGCGCCAGCAGTCCTATGGAGGAGGGCGAGCAGTACTTC.

The genes are TRBV4-3 and TRBJ1-1; D may be TRBD1 (5 bases). The CDR3 consists of 16 residues. V dropped 0 bases and J dropped 5 bases, with 16 bases sitting between them. Germline CDR1 is LGHNA and CDR2 is YSLEER. The CDR3 spells CASSQDSGGGGTEAFF. The CDR3 coding sequence is TGCGCCAGCAGCCAAGATAGTGGCGGGGGGGGGACTGAAGCTTTCTTT.

This chain uses TRBV27 with TRBJ2-1; D call uncertain. Deletions cut 6 bases from V and 4 bases from J, with 10 bases between. The V gene's germline CDR1 is MNHEY and CDR2 SMNVEV (reference sequence). This CDR3 region has 13 residues. Here the CDR3 reads CASSSSQYNEQFF. The DNA for the CDR3 is TGTGCCAGCAGCTCCTCCCAGTACAATGAGCAGTTCTTC.

The chain combines TRBV19 with TRBJ2-2, with a tentative D call TRBD2 (6 bases). V lost 3 bases and J 4 bases, leaving 12 bases between the germline ends. The CDR3 covers 15 residues. Germline CDR1 is LNHDA and CDR2 is SQIVND (reference sequence). This CDR3 reads CASSIPRETTGELFF. The DNA of the CDR3 is TGTGCCAGTAGTATCCCTCGGGAGACCACCGGGGAGCTGTTTTTT.

The count of this clone is one. The chain joins TRBV29-1 to TRBJ2-3; D uncertain. This CDR3 comprises 13 residues. The germline V gene has CDR1 SQVTM and CDR2 ANQGSEA. Trimming stripped 7 bases from V and 0 bases from J, with 11 bases between. In DNA, the CDR3 is TGCAGCGGATCCAGGCTCAGCACAGATACGCAGTATTTT. This codes for CSGSRLSTDTQYF.

This clone has just a few counts. The V and J genes are TRBV7-9 and TRBJ2-7, with TRBD1 identical over 8 bases. V dropped 1 base and J dropped 0; count of bases not matched to a gene: 5. The CDR3 length is 16 residues. Germline lookup yields CDR1 SEHNR and CDR2 FQNEAQ (reference sequence). In DNA, the CDR3 is TGTGCCAGCAGCTTAGGAGGTGGGACAGGCTCCTACGAGCAGTACTTC. Amino acids: CASSLGGGTGSYEQYF.

This clone has at least ten counts. The sample has other DNA sequences that encode this CDR3 too. In nucleotides, the CDR3 is TGTGCCAGCAGTTTGGCTAGCGGGAACACCGGGGAGCTGTTTTTT. It specifies CASSLASGNTGELFF. This chain uses TRBV28 with TRBJ2-2; 7 bases line up with TRBD2. Germline V gene data show CDR1 as MDHEN and CDR2 as SYDVKM. The length of the CDR3 is 15 residues. Losses at the gene ends were 3 bases for V and 1 base for J; bases not matched to a gene: 2.